Each of the 30 T cell receptor beta chains below was sequenced from the same sample in a study of cytomegalovirus exposure and HLA in healthy donors (dated by TCRdb to about 2017). The library was generated by the immunoSEQ multiplex PCR assay. TCRdb re-hosts the immuneACCESS table, in-frame sequences only. Its copies lack some clones; in the studies checked, an unresolved V gene accounts for under half of them, and the cause for the rest is not known. This sample has around 60,000 clones in its table, and 90% to 97% of those were observed once. Around 1.2% of the sample is taken by the ten largest. Sequenced input: PBMCs. The receptor set was obtained from a woman aged 18-29 years in good health and CMV-seronegative.

The chain joins TRBV5-6 to TRBJ1-4; D gene ambiguous. V gave up 5 bases and J gave up 4 bases, with 12 bases separating them. CDR3 length: 14 residues. Germline assignment: CDR1 SGHDT and CDR2 YYEEEE. CDR3 sequence (DNA): TGTGCCAGCAGAGAGAGGTCCCTTAATGAAAAACTGTTTTTT. It translates to CASRERSLNEKLFF.

The chain uses TRBV18 and TRBJ1-4; a weak D match, TRBD1 (6 bases). There are 15 residues in the CDR3. Germline CDR1 is KGHSH and CDR2 is LQKENI. Trimming removed 1 base from V and 7 bases from J, with 13 bases in between. CDR3 bases: TGTGCCAGCTCACCACAGCAGGGGTCTGGTGAAAAACTGTTTTTT. Residues: CASSPQQGSGEKLFF.

This chain uses TRBV2 with TRBJ1-1, with TRBD1 matching over 11 bases. There are 16 residues in the CDR3. In germline, CDR1 is SNHLY, CDR2 FYNNEI. With V trimmed by 6 bases and J by 2 bases, 8 bases remained unmatched. The DNA for the CDR3 is TGTGCCAGCAGCCGAACCGGGACAGGGGGAAACACTGAAGCTTTCTTT. Protein product: CASSRTGTGGNTEAFF.

The chain uses TRBV14 and TRBJ2-1; the D gene is possibly TRBD1 (5 bases). Germline assignment: CDR1 SGHDN and CDR2 FVKESK. Between the trimmed V and J ends, which lost 8 bases and 0 bases, there was a span of 17 bases. This CDR3 comprises 16 residues. The CDR3 bases are TGTGCCAGCCGAAACAGGCGTAGGAGCTCCTACAATGAGCAGTTCTTC. It codes for CASRNRRRSSYNEQFF.

Only one count was recorded for this clone. The rearrangement joins TRBV7-9 to TRBJ2-7; 9 bases agree with TRBD1. V lost 5 bases and J lost 0; bases outside the gene matches: 2. The germline V gene encodes CDR1 SEHNR and CDR2 FQNEAQ (reference sequence). This CDR3 is built from 14 residues. CDR3 protein: CASSRDRDSYEQYF. The CDR3 nucleotides read TGTGCCAGCAGCCGGGACAGGGACTCCTACGAGCAGTACTTC.

The chain employs TRBV27 and TRBJ2-6; possibly TRBD1 for D (6 bases). The germline V gene encodes CDR1 MNHEY and CDR2 SMNVEV (reference sequence). The CDR3 runs 17 residues. Trimming took 5 bases from V and 0 from J, leaving 14 bases between them. The CDR3 sequence is CASSGFSTGSGANVLTF. The DNA of the CDR3 is TGTGCCAGCAGTGGCTTCTCGACAGGCTCTGGGGCCAACGTCCTGACTTTC.

The V and J genes are TRBV7-9 and TRBJ1-2; 7 nucleotides align to TRBD1. The CDR3 consists of 13 residues. CDR1 and CDR2 from the germline V gene are SEHNR and FQNEAQ (reference sequence). V lost 3 bases and J lost 8; bases outside the gene matches: 6. The CDR3 coding sequence is TGTGCCAGCAGCTTCCGACAGGGAGAAGGCTACACCTTC. Its protein is CASSFRQGEGYTF.

J is TRBJ1-1 and V is TRBV7-2; no reliable D call. CDR3 size: 12 residues. Trimming took 4 bases from V and 7 from J, leaving 10 bases between them. Germline V gives CDR1 SGHTA, CDR2 FQGNSA. The CDR3 loop reads CASSYWQNEAFF. The DNA of the CDR3 is TGTGCCAGCAGCTATTGGCAGAATGAAGCTTTCTTT.

This chain uses TRBV7-9 with TRBJ2-1; 10 bases align to TRBD2. V was pared by 8 bases and J by 2 bases, with 9 bases of the junction left unmatched. The CDR3 is made up of 16 amino acids. Germline V gene lookup returns CDR1 SEHNR and CDR2 FQNEAQ (reference sequence). The CDR3 nucleotides read TGTGCCAGCGGAGCTAGCGGGAGAGGAACCTACAATGAGCAGTTCTTC. This translates into CASGASGRGTYNEQFF.

The table lists this clone with a count of one. The rearrangement uses TRBV7-2 and TRBJ2-3; TRBD2 matches at 11 bases. The CDR3 extends over 18 amino acids. Germline CDR1 reads SGHTA; CDR2 reads FQGNSA. The trim removed 1 base at V and 2 bases at J, leaving 8 bases unmatched. As DNA, the CDR3 is TGTGCCAGCAGCTTAGGGGCTAGCGGGAGGAGGATCACAGATACGCAGTATTTT. It codes for CASSLGASGRRITDTQYF.

The gene calls are TRBV19 and TRBJ2-1; 11 bases agree with TRBD1. The CDR3 runs to 14 residues. V was clipped by 6 bases and J by 2 bases; unmatched bases: 0. Germline CDR1 and CDR2: LNHDA and SQIVND (reference sequence). CDR3 amino acids: CASRDRGPYNEQFF. CDR3 bases: TGTGCCAGTAGGGACAGGGGGCCCTACAATGAGCAGTTCTTC.

This chain uses TRBV19 with TRBJ1-5, with D unclear. The V and J ends lost 1 base and 0 bases respectively, with 4 bases between them. The CDR3 length is 14 residues. CDR1 is LNHDA, CDR2 SQIVND, per germline (reference sequence). The CDR3 sequence is CASSIAHSNQPQHF. CDR3 DNA: TGTGCCAGTAGTATAGCCCATAGCAATCAGCCCCAGCATTTT.

The gene calls are TRBV5-4 and TRBJ2-7, with D possibly matching TRBD2 (5 bases). V was trimmed by 0 bases and J by 9 bases, leaving 22 bases between them. This CDR3 is 16 amino acids long. Germline V gene lookup returns CDR1 SGHNT and CDR2 YYREEE (reference sequence). The CDR3 region has the DNA TGTGCCAGCAGCTTGGCCGGCCAGCCGGGAACTAGTGTGCAGTACTTC. Protein product: CASSLAGQPGTSVQYF.

V usage is TRBV28 and J usage is TRBJ1-1; 7 bases align to TRBD1. This CDR3 contains 17 residues. V gave up 4 bases and J gave up 2 bases; unmatched junction bases: 13. The germline CDR1 and CDR2 sequences are MDHEN and SYDVKM. This chain's CDR3 is CASSSPKEGALNTEAFF. In DNA, the CDR3 is TGTGCCAGCAGTTCTCCCAAAGAGGGGGCCTTAAACACTGAAGCTTTCTTT.

For this clone: Mismatch with germline at one junction end may stem from a read error. CDR3 bases: TGTGGCAGCAGCTTAGCCCGGGACACCCCTCCGGGGACTGAAGCTTTCTTT. Residues: CGSSLARDTPPGTEAFF. This chain connects TRBV7-6 to TRBJ1-1; a weak D match, TRBD1 (6 bases). Germline CDR1 SGHVS, CDR2 FNYEAQ. The CDR3 is made up of 17 amino acids. Using reference TRBV7-6 and TRBJ1-1 for the parts outside the CDR3, the full variable domain is GAGVSQSPRYKVTKRGQDVALRCDPISGHVSLYWYRQALGQGPEFLTYFNYEAQQDKSGLPNDRFSAERPEGSISTLTIQRTEQRDSAMYRCGSSLARDTPPGTEAFFGQGTRLTVV.

V is TRBV5-1 and J is TRBJ2-5; 8 bases agree with TRBD2. J lost 5 bases, V lost 7 bases, and 4 bases had no gene match. The CDR3 sequence is 12 residues long. Germline V gives CDR1 SGHRS, CDR2 YFSETQ. In DNA, the CDR3 is TGCGCCAGCGCGGGGGGTATGGAGACCCAGTACTTC. It encodes CASAGGMETQYF.

Only a few counts were recorded for this clone. The chain carries TRBV4-2 and TRBJ2-7; tentatively, D is TRBD2 (5 bases). Trimming left V 1 base short and J 7 bases short, with 14 bases between. The CDR3 loop spans 14 amino acids. CDR1 and CDR2 (germline): LGHNA, YNFKEQ. The CDR3: CASSQGEITGEQYF. The CDR3 nucleotides read TGTGCCAGCAGCCAAGGGGAAATTACGGGAGAGCAGTACTTC.

The chain combines TRBV18 with TRBJ2-5; 14 nucleotides align to TRBD2. The CDR3 runs to 18 residues. CDR1 KGHSH and CDR2 LQKENI come from the germline V gene. With 5 bases clipped from V and 0 bases from J, the junction kept 8 bases outside the gene matches. CDR3 DNA sequence: TGTGCCAGCTCAGGGACTAGCGGGGGCGGGGGGTACCAAGAGACCCAGTACTTC. Translation gives CASSGTSGGGGYQETQYF. The full variable domain, rest sourced from reference TRBV18 and TRBJ2-5, is NAGVMQNPRHLVRRRGQEARLRCSPMKGHSHVYWYRQLPEEGLKFMVYLQKENIIDESGMPKERFSAEFPKEGPSILRIQQVVRGDSAAYFCASSGTSGGGGYQETQYFGPGTRLLVL.

V is TRBV5-1 and J is TRBJ1-1; unclear D gene. V lost 0 bases to trimming and J lost 1 base, with 7 bases between them. Looked up from germline, CDR1 is SGHRS and CDR2 is YFSETQ. The CDR3 consists of 14 residues. The CDR3 DNA is TGCGCCAGCAGCTTGGCGGAGCAGAACACTGAAGCTTTCTTT. Translation gives CASSLAEQNTEAFF.

The chain is built from TRBV29-1 and TRBJ2-7; possible D gene TRBD1, 5 bases. The V end was cut by 4 bases, the J end by 4 bases, with 14 bases between. The CDR3 spans 13 residues. The V gene's germline CDR1 is SQVTM and CDR2 ANQGSEA. Written as DNA, the CDR3 is TGCAGCGTTGGTCAGGGTATCGGGTACGAGCAGTACTTC. Protein product: CSVGQGIGYEQYF.

The genes are TRBV28 and TRBJ1-4; 10 bases agree with TRBD1. With V trimmed by 5 bases and J by 8 bases, 8 bases remained unmatched. The germline V gene encodes CDR1 MDHEN and CDR2 SYDVKM. This CDR3 spans 15 amino acids. The CDR3 sequence: CASSTPGTGAEKLFF. The CDR3 nucleotides are TGTGCCAGCAGTACCCCCGGGACAGGGGCGGAAAAACTGTTTTTT.

The chain is built from TRBV10-1 and TRBJ2-1, with TRBD2 as a possible D gene (7 bases). CDR3 size: 16 residues. V lost 4 bases and J 6 bases, leaving 19 bases between the germline ends. Germline V gene data show CDR1 as WNHNN and CDR2 as SYGVQD (reference sequence). Here the CDR3 reads CASSGGRGASPNEQFF. In DNA form, the CDR3 reads TGCGCCAGCAGTGGGGGCCGGGGGGCGTCCCCCAATGAGCAGTTCTTC.

This clone was picked up a small number of times. The rearrangement joins TRBV10-3 to TRBJ1-1, with D maybe TRBD1 (5 bases). The CDR3 totals 12 residues. Trimming left V 6 bases short and J 7 bases short, with 12 bases between. The V gene's germline CDR1 is ENHRY and CDR2 SYGVKD. CDR3 nucleotides: TGTGCCATCAGCTATGACAGAAGTGAAGCTTTCTTT. Encoded protein: CAISYDRSEAFF.

The rearrangement joins TRBV14 to TRBJ2-7; D is perhaps TRBD2 (6 bases). This CDR3 is 16 amino acids long. Germline lookup yields CDR1 SGHDN and CDR2 FVKESK. V lost 0 bases and J 0 bases, leaving 12 bases between the germline ends. The CDR3 bases are TGTGCCAGCAGCCAAGAAGAGCGGGCTGCCTCCTACGAGCAGTACTTC. It yields the protein CASSQEERAASYEQYF.

This chain joins TRBV11-3 and TRBJ1-1, with a weak D call TRBD1 (5 bases). This CDR3 is built from 16 residues. Germline-derived CDR1 and CDR2 are SGHNT and YENEEA. Trimming cost V 1 base and J 0 bases, with 12 bases left between them. The CDR3 bases are TGTGCCAGCAGCTTAGGGGGTGGGGCACTGAACACTGAAGCTTTCTTT. Protein product: CASSLGGGALNTEAFF. Using reference TRBV11-3 and TRBJ1-1 for the parts outside the CDR3, the full variable domain is EAGVVQSPRYKIIEKKQPVAFWCNPISGHNTLYWYLQNLGQGPELLIRYENEEAVDDSQLPKDRFSAERLKGVDSTLKIQPAELGDSAVYLCASSLGGGALNTEAFFGQGTRLTVV.

This chain joins TRBV7-6 and TRBJ2-7, with TRBD2 matching 12 bases. V lost 5 bases and J lost 2; bases outside the gene matches: 7. Germline V gene data show CDR1 as SGHVS and CDR2 as FNYEAQ. CDR3 length: 16 residues. CDR3 amino acids: CASSAGLAGTPYEQYF. CDR3 nucleotide sequence: TGTGCCAGCAGCGCTGGACTAGCGGGGACCCCCTACGAGCAGTACTTC.

The chain links TRBV7-8 to TRBJ1-2; 7 bases match TRBD1. Germline V gene data show CDR1 as SGHVS and CDR2 as FQNEAQ. The CDR3 consists of 14 residues. The trim removed 5 bases at V and 4 bases at J, leaving 7 bases unmatched. This CDR3 is CASSPGRGAYGYTF. CDR3 DNA sequence: TGTGCCAGCAGCCCAGGCAGGGGGGCCTATGGCTACACCTTC.

The chain carries TRBV7-8 and TRBJ2-7; 8 bases align to TRBD2. The CDR3 has 16 amino acids. V lost 0 bases and J lost 6; bases outside the gene matches: 10. CDR1 and CDR2 from the germline V gene are SGHVS and FQNEAQ. The CDR3 DNA reads as TGTGCCAGCAGCTTAGCCCCTTTGGCGGGAGGAGGCGAGCAGTACTTC. Amino acid sequence: CASSLAPLAGGGEQYF.

J is TRBJ2-1 and V is TRBV7-9, with D possibly TRBD1 on 5 matching bases. V lost 1 base, J lost 10 bases, and 8 bases lay in between. CDR3 size: 12 residues. From germline, CDR1 is SEHNR and CDR2 FQNEAQ (reference sequence). CDR3 sequence: CASSLVGAEQFF. The CDR3 DNA is TGTGCCAGCAGCTTAGTTGGGGCCGAGCAGTTCTTC.

J is TRBJ1-5 and V is TRBV5-1, with D perhaps matching TRBD1 (6 bases). Trimming stripped 2 bases from V and 1 base from J, with 7 bases between. The CDR3 runs 14 residues. Germline lookup yields CDR1 SGHRS and CDR2 YFSETQ. As DNA, the CDR3 is TGCGCCAGCAGCTTAGGGGGAAGCAATCAGCCCCAGCATTTT. It encodes CASSLGGSNQPQHF. The whole variable domain, filled in from reference TRBV5-1 and TRBJ1-5, reads KAGVTQTPRYLIKTRGQQVTLSCSPISGHRSVSWYQQTPGQGLQFLFEYFSETQRNKGNFPGRFSGRQFSNSRSEMNVSTLELGDSALYLCASSLGGSNQPQHFGDGTRLSIL.